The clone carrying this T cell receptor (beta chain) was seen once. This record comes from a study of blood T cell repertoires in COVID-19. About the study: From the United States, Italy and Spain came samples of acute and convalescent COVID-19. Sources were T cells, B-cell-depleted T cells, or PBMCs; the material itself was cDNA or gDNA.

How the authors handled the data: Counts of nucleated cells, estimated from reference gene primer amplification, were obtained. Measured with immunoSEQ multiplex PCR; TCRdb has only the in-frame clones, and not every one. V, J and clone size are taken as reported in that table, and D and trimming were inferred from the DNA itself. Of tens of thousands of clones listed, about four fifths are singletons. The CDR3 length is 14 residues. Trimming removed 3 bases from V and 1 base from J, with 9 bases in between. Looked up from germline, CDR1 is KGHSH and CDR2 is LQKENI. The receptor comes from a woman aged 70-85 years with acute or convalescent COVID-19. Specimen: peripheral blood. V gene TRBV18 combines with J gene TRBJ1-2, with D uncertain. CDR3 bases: TGTGCCAGCTCACCGGGGAGCGATAACTATGGCTACACCTTC. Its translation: CASSPGSDNYGYTF. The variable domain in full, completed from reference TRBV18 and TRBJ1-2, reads NAGVMQNPRHLVRRRGQEARLRCSPMKGHSHVYWYRQLPEEGLKFMVYLQKENIIDESGMPKERFSAEFPKEGPSILRIQQVVRGDSAAYFCASSPGSDNYGYTFGSGTRLTVV.